This is a list of T cell receptor beta chains from one sample in a study of T cell changes during pregnancy in multiple sclerosis. The protocol was immunoSEQ multiplex PCR, while the TCRdb copy is restricted to in-frame clones and leaves out a portion. The profile shows approximately 20,000 clones, roughly 89% of them singletons. The sequencing here drew on CD8+ T cells from peripheral blood mononuclear cells, taken in the third trimester of pregnancy. These receptors were taken from a female donor in good health, enrolled as a control in a pregnancy study. Each CDR3 is given with its conserved first and last residue. The order of the fields is CDR3 DNA, CDR3 protein, V gene, CDR3 length, clone size, D gene, J gene. A D gene is named only where the DNA matches it firmly. For some rows the clone size is stated as once, few or many, or as a class when expanded; others skip it.

CDR3nt: TGCAGCGTCCCCGAGCCCCCTCTGGAGGTGGGGACTGAAGCTTTCTTT
CDR3aa: CSVPEPPLEVGTEAFF
v_gene: TRBV29-1
len: 16
abundance: .
d_gene: .
j_gene: TRBJ1-1

CDR3nt: TGCGCCAGCAGCCAAGATCGACAGGTTTCTTACGAGCAGTACTTC
CDR3aa: CASSQDRQVSYEQYF
v_gene: TRBV4-1
len: 15
abundance: .
d_gene: .
j_gene: TRBJ2-7

CDR3nt: TGTGCCAGCAGCCCACACCCCCGACAGGGAAACTATGGCTACACCTTC
CDR3aa: CASSPHPRQGNYGYTF
v_gene: TRBV7-9
len: 16
abundance: few
d_gene: TRBD1
j_gene: TRBJ1-2

CDR3nt: TGTGCCAGCAGTTTAGGGCGGCCGGGGGGCCTGTATACAGATACGCAGTATTTT
CDR3aa: CASSLGRPGGLYTDTQYF
v_gene: TRBV27
len: 18
abundance: .
d_gene: .
j_gene: TRBJ2-3

CDR3nt: TGTGCCAGTAGTGCGTACGGTGAAGCTTTCTTT
CDR3aa: CASSAYGEAFF
v_gene: TRBV19
len: 11
abundance: .
d_gene: .
j_gene: TRBJ1-1

CDR3nt: TGTGCCAGCAGCCAAGAGGGACAGGAAAACACCTACGAGCAGTACTTC
CDR3aa: CASSQEGQENTYEQYF
v_gene: TRBV4-2
len: 16
abundance: .
d_gene: TRBD1
j_gene: TRBJ2-7

CDR3nt: TGTGCCAGCAGTTTTCAGGGGGCGTTAGGGTGGGGTCAGCCCCAGCATTTT
CDR3aa: CASSFQGALGWGQPQHF
v_gene: TRBV7-8
len: 17
abundance: few
d_gene: TRBD1
j_gene: TRBJ1-5

CDR3nt: TGTGCCAGCAGCGTAGCTGGACGGGGGGATCCCGAGCAGTACTTC
CDR3aa: CASSVAGRGDPEQYF
v_gene: TRBV9
len: 15
abundance: medium-sized
d_gene: TRBD2
j_gene: TRBJ2-7

CDR3nt: TGTGCCAGCAGCCCGGACAGGGTCTACGAGCAGTACTTC
CDR3aa: CASSPDRVYEQYF
v_gene: TRBV27
len: 13
abundance: .
d_gene: TRBD1
j_gene: TRBJ2-7

CDR3nt: TGTGCCAGCGGGGCCTCGGGACATAGGGAAAAACTGTTTTTT
CDR3aa: CASGASGHREKLFF
v_gene: TRBV6-5
len: 14
abundance: .
d_gene: .
j_gene: TRBJ1-4

CDR3nt: TGTGCCAGCAGCCTCGCGACGGGGAATCAGCCCCAGCATTTT
CDR3aa: CASSLATGNQPQHF
v_gene: TRBV5-6
len: 14
abundance: .
d_gene: .
j_gene: TRBJ1-5

CDR3nt: TGTGCCAGCAGTGTGACAGGGAGTTACGAGCAGTACTTC
CDR3aa: CASSVTGSYEQYF
v_gene: TRBV27
len: 13
abundance: .
d_gene: TRBD1
j_gene: TRBJ2-7

CDR3nt: TGCGCCAGCAGCCAAGTGTCTTCCGACAGAGATCAACAGTACTTC
CDR3aa: CASSQVSSDRDQQYF
v_gene: TRBV4-1
len: 15
abundance: once
d_gene: .
j_gene: TRBJ2-5

CDR3nt: TGTGCCTTCGGACAGGGAGGTCCCGGGGAGCTGTTTTTT
CDR3aa: CAFGQGGPGELFF
v_gene: TRBV30
len: 13
abundance: .
d_gene: TRBD1
j_gene: TRBJ2-2

CDR3nt: TGTGCCAGCAGTAACCAGGGCCCCCATGAGCAGTTCTTC
CDR3aa: CASSNQGPHEQFF
v_gene: TRBV27
len: 13
abundance: once
d_gene: .
j_gene: TRBJ2-1

CDR3nt: TGCAGCACATCTAGCGGGGCCTACGAGCAGTACTTC
CDR3aa: CSTSSGAYEQYF
v_gene: TRBV29-1
len: 12
abundance: .
d_gene: TRBD2
j_gene: TRBJ2-7

CDR3nt: TGTGCCAGCAGCGTAATAACAGATACGCAGTATTTT
CDR3aa: CASSVITDTQYF
v_gene: TRBV9
len: 12
abundance: .
d_gene: .
j_gene: TRBJ2-3

CDR3nt: TGTGCCAGCAACGCCGGGACTAGCAGCGATGAGCAGTTCTTC
CDR3aa: CASNAGTSSDEQFF
v_gene: TRBV6-4
len: 14
abundance: .
d_gene: TRBD2
j_gene: TRBJ2-1

CDR3nt: TGTGCCAGCAGCCTACAGGGACACAGCAGACCGGGCGCGAATTGGCAGTACTTC
CDR3aa: CASSLQGHSRPGANWQYF
v_gene: TRBV5-6
len: 18
abundance: .
d_gene: .
j_gene: TRBJ2-7

CDR3nt: TGTGCCAGCAGTGATGGACAGAACACTGAAGCTTTCTTT
CDR3aa: CASSDGQNTEAFF
v_gene: TRBV6-6
len: 13
abundance: few
d_gene: .
j_gene: TRBJ1-1

CDR3nt: TGTGCCAGCAGCCAAGCCAGGGCCTACGAGCAGTACTTC
CDR3aa: CASSQARAYEQYF
v_gene: TRBV4-2
len: 13
abundance: .
d_gene: .
j_gene: TRBJ2-7

CDR3nt: TGTGCCAGCAGCCCGCGCCACAGCTACAATGAGCAGTTCTTC
CDR3aa: CASSPRHSYNEQFF
v_gene: TRBV11-3
len: 14
abundance: .
d_gene: .
j_gene: TRBJ2-1

CDR3nt: TGTGCCAGCAGTGAAGGGACAGGGAACAATCAGCCCCAGCATTTT
CDR3aa: CASSEGTGNNQPQHF
v_gene: TRBV2
len: 15
abundance: .
d_gene: TRBD1
j_gene: TRBJ1-5

CDR3nt: TGTGCCAGCAGTGAAAGTGGTGGGCAGACCTACGAGCAGTACTTC
CDR3aa: CASSESGGQTYEQYF
v_gene: TRBV2
len: 15
abundance: .
d_gene: .
j_gene: TRBJ2-7